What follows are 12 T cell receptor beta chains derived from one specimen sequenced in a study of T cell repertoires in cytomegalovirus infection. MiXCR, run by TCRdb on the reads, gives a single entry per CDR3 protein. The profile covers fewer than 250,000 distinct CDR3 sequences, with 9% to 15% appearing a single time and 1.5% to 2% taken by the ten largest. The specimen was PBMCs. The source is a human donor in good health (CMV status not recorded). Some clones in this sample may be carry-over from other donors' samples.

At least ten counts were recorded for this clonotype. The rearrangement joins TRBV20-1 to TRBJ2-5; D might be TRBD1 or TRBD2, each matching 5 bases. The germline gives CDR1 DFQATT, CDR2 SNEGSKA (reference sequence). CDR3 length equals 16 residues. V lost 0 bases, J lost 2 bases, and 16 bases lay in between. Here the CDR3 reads CSARDIGSAGQETQYF. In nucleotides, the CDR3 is TGCAGTGCTAGAGATATTGGTAGCGCAGGGCAAGAGACCCAGTACTTC.

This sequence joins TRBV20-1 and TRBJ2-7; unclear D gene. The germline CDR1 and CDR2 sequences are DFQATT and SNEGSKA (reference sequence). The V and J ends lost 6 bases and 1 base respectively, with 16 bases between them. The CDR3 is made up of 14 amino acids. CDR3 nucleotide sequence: TGCAGTGCCCTTGGGTTGAAGGGATCCTACGAGCAGTACTTC. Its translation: CSALGLKGSYEQYF.

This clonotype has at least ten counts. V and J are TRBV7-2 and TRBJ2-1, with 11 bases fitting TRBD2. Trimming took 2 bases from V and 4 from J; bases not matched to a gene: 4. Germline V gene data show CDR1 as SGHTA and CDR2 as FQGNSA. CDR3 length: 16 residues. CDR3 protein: CASSLTVAGGYNEQFF. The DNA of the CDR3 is TGTGCCAGCAGCTTAACGGTAGCGGGGGGGTACAATGAGCAGTTCTTC.

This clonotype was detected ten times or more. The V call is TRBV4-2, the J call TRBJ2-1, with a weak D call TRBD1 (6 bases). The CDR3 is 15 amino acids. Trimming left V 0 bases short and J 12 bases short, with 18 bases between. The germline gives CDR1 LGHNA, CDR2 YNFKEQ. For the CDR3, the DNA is TGTGCCAGCAGCCAAGATCTGGTAACAGGGTTTGGGCAGTTCTTC. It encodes CASSQDLVTGFGQFF.

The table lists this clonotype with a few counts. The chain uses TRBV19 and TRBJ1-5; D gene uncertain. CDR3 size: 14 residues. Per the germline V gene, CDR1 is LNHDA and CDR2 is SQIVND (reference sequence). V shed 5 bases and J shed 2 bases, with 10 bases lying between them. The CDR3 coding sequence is TGTGCCAGTAGTCCGCTTGGGGGCAATCAGCCCCAGCATTTT. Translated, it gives CASSPLGGNQPQHF.

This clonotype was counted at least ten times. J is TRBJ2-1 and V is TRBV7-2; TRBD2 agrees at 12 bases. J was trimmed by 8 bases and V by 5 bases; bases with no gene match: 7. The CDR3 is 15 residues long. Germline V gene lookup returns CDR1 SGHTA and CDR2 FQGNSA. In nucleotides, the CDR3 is TGTGCCAGCAGCGCGAGACTAGCGGGGGCCCATGAGCAGTTCTTC. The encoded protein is CASSARLAGAHEQFF.

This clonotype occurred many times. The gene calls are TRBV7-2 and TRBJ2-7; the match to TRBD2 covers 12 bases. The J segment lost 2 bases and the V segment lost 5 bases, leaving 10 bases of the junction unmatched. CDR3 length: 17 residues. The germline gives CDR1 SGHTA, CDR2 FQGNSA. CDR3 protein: CASSLLAGGPHAYEQYF. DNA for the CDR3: TGTGCCAGCAGCCTTCTAGCGGGGGGGCCTCACGCCTACGAGCAGTACTTC.

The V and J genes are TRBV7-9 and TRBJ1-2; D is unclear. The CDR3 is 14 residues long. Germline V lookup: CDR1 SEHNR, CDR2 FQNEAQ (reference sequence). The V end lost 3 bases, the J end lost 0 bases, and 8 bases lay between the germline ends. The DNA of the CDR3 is TGTGCCAGCAGCTTTCAGGTGACTAACTATGGCTACACCTTC. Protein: CASSFQVTNYGYTF.

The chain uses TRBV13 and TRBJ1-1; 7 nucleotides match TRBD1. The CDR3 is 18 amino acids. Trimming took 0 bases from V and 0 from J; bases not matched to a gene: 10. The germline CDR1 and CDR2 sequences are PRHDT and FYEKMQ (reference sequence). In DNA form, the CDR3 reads TGTGCCAGCAGCTTAGGAGCAGGGGGGGCCTTCATGAACACTGAAGCTTTCTTT. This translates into CASSLGAGGAFMNTEAFF.

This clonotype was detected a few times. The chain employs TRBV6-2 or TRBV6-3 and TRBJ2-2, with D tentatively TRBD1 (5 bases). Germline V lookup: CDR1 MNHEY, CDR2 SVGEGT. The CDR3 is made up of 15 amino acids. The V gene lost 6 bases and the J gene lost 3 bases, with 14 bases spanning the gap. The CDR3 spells CASSPLVGDTGELFF. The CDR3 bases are TGTGCCAGCAGCCCCCTAGTAGGGGACACCGGGGAGCTGTTTTTT.

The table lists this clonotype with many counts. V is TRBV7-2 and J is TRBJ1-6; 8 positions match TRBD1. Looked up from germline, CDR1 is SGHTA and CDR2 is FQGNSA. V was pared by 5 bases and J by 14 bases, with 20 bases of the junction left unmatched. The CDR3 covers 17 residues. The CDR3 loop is CASSPITGGAGPFTLHF. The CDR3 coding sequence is TGTGCCAGCAGCCCTATTACAGGGGGTGCGGGGCCATTCACCCTCCACTTT.

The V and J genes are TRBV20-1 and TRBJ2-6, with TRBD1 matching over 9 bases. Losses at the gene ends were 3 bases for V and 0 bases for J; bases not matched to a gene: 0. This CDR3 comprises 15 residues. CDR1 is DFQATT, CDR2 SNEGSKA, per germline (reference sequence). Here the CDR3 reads CSARDRGSGANVLTF. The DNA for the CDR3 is TGCAGTGCTAGGGACAGGGGCTCTGGGGCCAACGTCCTGACTTTC.